This TCR beta chain stems from a study of CD4 T cells in relation to SARS-CoV-2 and coronaviruses. This table comes from immunoSEQ multiplex PCR, and its TCRdb copy is limited to in-frame clones, with some not included. The table includes roughly 19,000 clones, 76% detected once. CD4+ T cells from unexposed donors were obtained before the COVID-19 pandemic (2011-2018). CD4+ T cells were isolated from the cells after 10 days of culture. With respect to this clone: Its antigen is not identified.

Germline V gives CDR1 SGHRS, CDR2 YFSETQ. The CDR3 is 15 residues long. Trimming left V 4 bases short and J 4 bases short, with 17 bases between. Sample: CD4+ T cells from PBMCs, cultured in vitro. This receptor was obtained from a human donor in good health. The rearrangement links TRBV5-1 to TRBJ1-2, with a possible D match to TRBD1 (5 bases). The CDR3 region is CASSREGTESYGYTF. The CDR3 coding sequence is TGCGCCAGCAGCCGCGAGGGGACCGAGTCCTATGGCTACACCTTC.